This T cell receptor beta chain was recovered during a study of beta chain features in type 1 diabetes. The overall study: Patients were similar to healthy donors in age and gender (as well as in cell yields).

Study-wide results and limits: The study found moderately but significantly shorter TCRB CDR3s in all four CD4+ subsets of Type 1 diabetes patients.

Trimming removed 5 bases at V and 2 bases at J, with 13 bases between. Germline V gives CDR1 SGHNT, CDR2 YYREEE (reference sequence). The CDR3 contains 14 residues. Expressed TCRB transcripts got sequenced, as all isolated RNA was reverse transcribed. The method was immunoSEQ multiplex PCR; TCRdb's version includes in-frame clones alone and lacks a portion of them. The table lists under 150,000 clones, roughly 17% of them singletons. Comments on this clone: Its antigen is not identified.

Material for sequencing was central memory CD4+ T cells from blood. This receptor was identified in a man younger than 35 with type 1 diabetes. V is TRBV5-4 and J is TRBJ2-5; D is possibly TRBD1 (6 bases). CDR3 DNA: TGTGCCAGCAGAAGAGCTGACAGGCAAGAGACCCAGTACTTC. Translation gives CASRRADRQETQYF.